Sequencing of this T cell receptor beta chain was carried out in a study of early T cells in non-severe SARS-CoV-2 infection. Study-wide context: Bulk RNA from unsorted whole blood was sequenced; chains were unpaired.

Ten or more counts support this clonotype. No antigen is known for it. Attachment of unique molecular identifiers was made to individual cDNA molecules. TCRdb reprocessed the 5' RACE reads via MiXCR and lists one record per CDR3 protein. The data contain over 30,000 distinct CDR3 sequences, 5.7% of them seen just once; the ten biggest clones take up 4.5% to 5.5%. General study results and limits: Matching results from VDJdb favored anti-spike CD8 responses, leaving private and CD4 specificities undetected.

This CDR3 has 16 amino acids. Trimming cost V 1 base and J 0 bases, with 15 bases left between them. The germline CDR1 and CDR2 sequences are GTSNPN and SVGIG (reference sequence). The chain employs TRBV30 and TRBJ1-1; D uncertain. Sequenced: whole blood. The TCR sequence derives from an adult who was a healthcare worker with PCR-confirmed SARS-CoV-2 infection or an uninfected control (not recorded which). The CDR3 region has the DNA TGTGCCTGGAGTGGCGTATTCAATCACATGAACACTGAAGCTTTCTTT. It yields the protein CAWSGVFNHMNTEAFF.